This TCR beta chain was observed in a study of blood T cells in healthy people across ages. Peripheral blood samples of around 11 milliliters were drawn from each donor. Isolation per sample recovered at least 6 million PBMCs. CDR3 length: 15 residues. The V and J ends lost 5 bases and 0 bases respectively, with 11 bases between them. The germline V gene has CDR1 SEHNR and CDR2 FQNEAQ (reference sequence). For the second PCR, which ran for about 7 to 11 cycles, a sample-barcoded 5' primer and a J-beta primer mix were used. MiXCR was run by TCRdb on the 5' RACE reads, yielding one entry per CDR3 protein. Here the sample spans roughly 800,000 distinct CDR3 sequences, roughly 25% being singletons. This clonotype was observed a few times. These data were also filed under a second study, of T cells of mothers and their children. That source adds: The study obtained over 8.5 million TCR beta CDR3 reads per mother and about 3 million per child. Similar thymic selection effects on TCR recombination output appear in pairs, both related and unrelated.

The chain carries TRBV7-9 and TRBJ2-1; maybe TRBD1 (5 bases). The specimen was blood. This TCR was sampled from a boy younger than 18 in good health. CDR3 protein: CASSASGYSYNEQFF. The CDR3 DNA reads TGTGCCAGCAGCGCATCAGGGTACTCCTACAATGAGCAGTTCTTC.